The T cell receptor beta chain under discussion was sequenced for a study of T-cell reconstitution after alpha-beta-depleted transplantation in children. A library of TCRbeta sequences, prepared with unique molecular identifiers, was generated. Each CDR3 protein gets one entry after TCRdb re-called the PCR reads with MiXCR. The sample records some 280,000 distinct CDR3 sequences, nearly 10% being singletons. Trimming took 4 bases from V and 2 from J; bases not matched to a gene: 5. CDR3 length equals 15 residues. The germline gives CDR1 SGHTA, CDR2 FQGNSA. This chain uses TRBV7-2 with TRBJ2-3, with TRBD1 matching over 8 bases. This sequence was found in a human donor who donated a stem cell graft to a child with SCID. Material: PBMCs from the stem cell graft donor, obtained from the stem cell graft. CDR3 DNA sequence: TGTGCCAGCAGCTCGCAGGGGGCACTCACAGATACGCAGTATTTT. Its translation is CASSSQGALTDTQYF. The complete variable domain, with remaining parts taken from reference TRBV7-2 and TRBJ2-3, reads GAGVSQSPSNKVTEKGKDVELRCDPISGHTALYWYRQSLGQGLEFLIYFQGNSAPDKSGLPSDRFSAERTGGSVSTLTIQRTQQEDSAVYLCASSSQGALTDTQYFGPGTRLTVL.